The next 16 T cell receptor beta chains were all read from a single sample in a study of CXCR3-negative and CXCR3-positive naive CD8 T cells (dated by TCRdb to between 2019 and 2020). No antigen has been identified for these receptors. What the study reported, not specific to this receptor: TRB CDR3s from CXCR3-positive naive cells showed higher hydrophobicity (lower Kidera factor 4), lower energy, and higher strength and volume indices than CXCR3-negative naive cells.

This sample was sequenced with a NextSeq 550. The Human TCR Profiling Kit (MiLaboratory) was used to prepare UMI-labeled 5' RACE TRB cDNA libraries. Following reprocessing of the reads by TCRdb, the data hold one row per CDR3 protein sequence and no DNA is available. The sample table records tens of thousands of distinct CDR3 sequences. 0.5% to 0.6% of the sample lies in the top ten. Sequenced sample: naive CXCR3+ CD8+ T cells from blood. The intended sense of this specimen's cell subset or site label: CD45RO-CCR7+CD27+CD95- naive CD8+ T cells expressing CXCR3 (TNR3+). The receptors originated from a human donor in good health. Some clones in this sample may be carry-over from other donors' samples.

This chain uses TRBV29-1 with TRBJ2-7; TCRdb designates TRBD1, a call that cannot be tested without DNA. This CDR3 spans 16 amino acids. Germline CDR1 and CDR2: SQVTM and ANQGSEA. The CDR3 loop is CSVVGQGGVGSYEQYF.

The V call is TRBV12-5, the J call TRBJ2-5. The CDR3 runs 14 residues. Germline-derived CDR1 and CDR2 are LGHNT and FRNRAP. CDR3 region: CASGLTDGQETQYF.

This chain connects TRBV6-6 to TRBJ2-1; with no DNA, the TCRdb D assignment of TRBD1 cannot be verified. This CDR3 has 13 amino acids. CDR1 is MNHNY and CDR2 is SVGAGI in the germline V gene (reference sequence). CDR3 amino acids: CASSQFTGDEQFF.

The chain combines TRBV12-3 or TRBV12-4 with TRBJ2-7; TCRdb selects TRBD2, and the lack of DNA leaves this call unchecked. The CDR3 is made up of 15 amino acids. CDR3 loop: CASSLGSGGPYEQYF.

The rearrangement uses TRBV27 and TRBJ2-5; checking the TCRdb D call of TRBD2 is not possible without DNA. CDR3 size: 12 residues. The germline CDR1 and CDR2 sequences are MNHEY and SMNVEV (reference sequence). The CDR3 is CASSSAGETQYF.

The chain links TRBV7-8 to TRBJ2-3; there is no DNA to check the TCRdb D call of TRBD2. The CDR3 is 16 residues long. CDR1 SGHVS and CDR2 FQNEAQ come from the germline V gene. CDR3 sequence reads: CASSLVSSGAGDTQYF.

The chain couples TRBV20-1 to TRBJ2-2. Germline V gene sequence: CDR1 DFQATT, CDR2 SNEGSKA (reference sequence). The CDR3 totals 14 residues. CDR3 loop: CSARDFERAGELFF.

V usage is TRBV14 and J usage is TRBJ1-1; TCRdb returns TRBD1, unconfirmable since there is no DNA. The germline V gene encodes CDR1 SGHDN and CDR2 FVKESK. CDR3 size: 11 residues. The CDR3: CASSQGRGPFF. The complete variable domain, with remaining parts taken from reference TRBV14 and TRBJ1-1, reads EAGVTQFPSHSVIEKGQTVTLRCDPISGHDNLYWYRRVMGKEIKFLLHFVKESKQDESGMPNNRFLAERTGGTYSTLKVQPAELEDSGVYFCASSQGRGPFFGQGTRLTVV.

This chain joins TRBV4-3 and TRBJ2-2. Germline values: CDR1 LGHNA, CDR2 YSLEER. The CDR3 runs to 13 residues. CDR3 protein: CASSQDPTGELFF.

The chain joins TRBV11-3 to TRBJ2-5. Germline V CDR1 and CDR2: SGHNT, YENEEA. The CDR3 runs to 14 residues. CDR3 in amino acids: CASSLGWGQETQYF.

V gene TRBV28 combines with J gene TRBJ2-1. Germline V gene lookup returns CDR1 MDHEN and CDR2 SYDVKM. The CDR3 is 12 amino acids. The CDR3 reads CASIRNYNEQFF. The complete variable domain, with remaining parts taken from reference TRBV28 and TRBJ2-1, reads DVKVTQSSRYLVKRTGEKVFLECVQDMDHENMFWYRQDPGLGLRLIYFSYDVKMKEKGDIPEGYSVSREKKERFSLILESASTNQTSMYLCASIRNYNEQFFGPGTRLTVL.

This CDR3 is CASSLRDASQPQHF. The V call is TRBV6-2 or TRBV6-3, the J call TRBJ1-5; TCRdb selects TRBD1, and the lack of DNA leaves this call unchecked. The CDR3 consists of 14 residues. The germline CDR1 and CDR2 sequences are MNHEY and SVGEGT.

The chain uses TRBV7-9 and TRBJ1-6; lacking DNA, the TRBD1 call made by TCRdb goes unchecked. The germline V gene has CDR1 SEHNR and CDR2 FQNEAQ (reference sequence). The CDR3 runs 17 residues. CDR3: CASSLGRGFGYNSPLHF.

This chain connects TRBV6-5 to TRBJ2-4; the D call from TCRdb, TRBD1, cannot be confirmed without DNA. The length of the CDR3 is 13 residues. Germline CDR1 MNHEY, CDR2 SVGAGI. The CDR3 is CASSYSQGNIQYF.

The chain combines TRBV12-3 or TRBV12-4 with TRBJ2-2; without DNA, the TCRdb call of TRBD1 cannot be checked. This CDR3 has 14 amino acids. The CDR3 sequence: CASSPGGSTGELFF.

This sequence joins TRBV25-1 and TRBJ2-3; TCRdb's D gene call, TRBD1, goes unchecked for lack of DNA. Germline V gene lookup returns CDR1 MGHDK and CDR2 SYGVNS. The CDR3 runs to 16 residues. The CDR3 region is CASSFPGQGHTDTQYF.